This T cell receptor (beta chain) was profiled in a study of cytomegalovirus exposure and HLA in healthy donors. PCR amplification relied on 60 Vbeta primers (plus 13 Jbeta primers). The protocol was immunoSEQ multiplex PCR, while the TCRdb copy is restricted to in-frame clones and leaves out a portion. Here the sample spans about 130,000 clones, over 75% being singletons. From germline, CDR1 is MNHNS and CDR2 SASEGT. The CDR3 sequence is 11 residues long. The V and J ends lost 8 bases and 9 bases respectively, with 11 bases between them. This chain joins TRBV6-1 and TRBJ1-5; a possible D gene is TRBD1 (5 bases). Sample: PBMCs. The TCR sequence derives from a man aged 30 to 45 in good health and CMV-seronegative. The chain's CDR3 is CASSGAGPQHF. In DNA form, the CDR3 reads TGTGCCAGCTCTGGGGCAGGGCCCCAGCATTTT.